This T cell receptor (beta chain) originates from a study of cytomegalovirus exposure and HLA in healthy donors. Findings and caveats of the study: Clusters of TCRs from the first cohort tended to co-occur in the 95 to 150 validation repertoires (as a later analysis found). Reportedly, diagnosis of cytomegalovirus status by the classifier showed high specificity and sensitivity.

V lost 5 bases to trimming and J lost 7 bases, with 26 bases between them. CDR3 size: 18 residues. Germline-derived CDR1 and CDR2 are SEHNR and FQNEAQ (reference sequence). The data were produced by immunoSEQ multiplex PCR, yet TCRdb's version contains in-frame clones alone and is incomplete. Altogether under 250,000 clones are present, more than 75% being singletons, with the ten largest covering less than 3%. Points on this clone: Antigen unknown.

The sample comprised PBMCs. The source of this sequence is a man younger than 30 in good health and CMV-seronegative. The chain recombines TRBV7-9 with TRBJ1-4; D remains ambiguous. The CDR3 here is CASSGPQRVGIFFEKLFF. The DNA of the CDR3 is TGTGCCAGCAGCGGCCCTCAGCGGGTCGGGATTTTTTTTGAAAAACTGTTTTTT.